This is a list of T cell receptor beta chains from one sample in a study of blood T cell repertoires in COVID-19. Only in-frame clones appear in the TCRdb table, and some are missing; sequencing was by immunoSEQ multiplex PCR. Among under 200,000 clones listed, 60% to 85% were seen once. The material sequenced was peripheral blood. Receptors were obtained from a man aged 55 to 70 with active or convalescent COVID-19. Each CDR3 is given with its conserved first and last residue. Each record gives: J gene, V gene, D gene, clone size, CDR3 protein, CDR3 DNA. D genes are given only for firm matches. Expanded clones are given a class, and other clones once, few, many or no size at all.

TRBJ2-5	TRBV7-2	.	.	CASSLGSTRETQYF	TGTGCCAGCAGCTTAGGGAGTACTCGGGAGACCCAGTACTTC
TRBJ2-1	TRBV24-1	.	many	CATSDWQGSYNEQFF	TGTGCCACCAGTGATTGGCAGGGGTCCTACAATGAGCAGTTCTTC
TRBJ1-1	TRBV18	TRBD1	.	CASSPPGQGAGGTEAFF	TGTGCCAGCTCACCACCTGGACAGGGGGCCGGGGGCACTGAAGCTTTCTTT
TRBJ2-1	TRBV12-3/TRBV12-4	TRBD1	few	CASSGQGYNEQFF	TGTGCCAGCAGCGGACAGGGGTACAATGAGCAGTTCTTC
TRBJ2-1	TRBV28	TRBD2	.	CASRPGLAGNEQFF	TGTGCCAGCAGACCGGGACTAGCCGGCAATGAGCAGTTCTTC
TRBJ1-4	TRBV2	TRBD1	.	CASSATGLNREKLFF	TGTGCCAGCAGTGCGACAGGGCTAAATAGGGAAAAACTGTTTTTT
TRBJ1-1	TRBV19	TRBD1	.	CASSLGQGGRNTEAFF	TGTGCCAGTAGCCTCGGACAGGGAGGGCGGAACACTGAAGCTTTCTTT
TRBJ2-1	TRBV29-1	TRBD2	.	CSVATGGPGNEQFF	TGCAGCGTTGCCACGGGAGGGCCTGGCAATGAGCAGTTCTTC
TRBJ2-7	TRBV10-1	TRBD1	few	CASSEREQGIGEQYF	TGCGCCAGCAGTGAGAGGGAACAGGGGATCGGAGAGCAGTACTTC
TRBJ2-3	TRBV18	TRBD2	many	CASSPSSGDTQYF	TGTGCCAGCTCACCAAGTAGCGGGGATACGCAGTATTTT
TRBJ2-2	TRBV7-2	.	.	CASSFSLDPTGELFF	TGTGCCAGCAGCTTCTCACTAGATCCTACCGGGGAGCTGTTTTTT
TRBJ2-3	TRBV7-9	TRBD2	.	CASSLAGLAGGPSDTQYF	TGTGCCAGCAGCTTAGCGGGACTAGCGGGAGGGCCCTCAGATACGCAGTATTTT
TRBJ2-2	TRBV15	TRBD1	.	CATSKRGQGAAGELFF	TGTGCCACCAGCAAACGTGGACAGGGGGCGGCCGGGGAGCTGTTTTTT
TRBJ2-7	TRBV3-1/TRBV3-2	TRBD2	few	CASSLVGGTSEYEQYF	TGTGCCAGCAGCCTCGTCGGCGGGACTAGCGAATACGAGCAGTACTTC
TRBJ2-1	TRBV18	.	few	CASSREVTYNEQFF	TGTGCCAGCTCACGGGAGGTCACCTACAATGAGCAGTTCTTC
TRBJ2-5	TRBV6-2/TRBV6-3	.	.	CASSTRPRGQETQYF	TGTGCCAGCAGTACCCGGCCCCGAGGGCAAGAGACCCAGTACTTC
TRBJ2-5	TRBV6-2/TRBV6-3	.	.	CASSLLQVRETQYF	TGTGCCAGCAGTCTACTCCAGGTTAGAGAGACCCAGTACTTC
TRBJ1-5	TRBV24-1	TRBD1	many	CATSTGGISSNQPQHF	TGTGCCACTTCGACAGGGGGAATATCTAGCAATCAGCCCCAGCATTTT